The rows below give T cell receptor beta chains drawn from one sample of a study of breast tumors, draining lymph nodes, adjacent tissues. TCRdb reprocessed the multiplex PCR reads via MiXCR and lists one record per CDR3 protein. The table records 150,000 to 250,000 distinct CDR3 sequences, approximately 30% of them present only once. The sequenced sample consisted of axillary lymph node tissue. Receptor source: a female donor with breast cancer. Some clones in this sample may be carry-over from other donors' samples. CDR3s include the opening cysteine and the closing phenylalanine or tryptophan. Fields, in order: CDR3 DNA, CDR3 protein, D gene, clone size, V gene, J gene. D genes are given only for firm matches. Size values are once, few and many counts, or a class for expanded clones, and some rows have none.

TGTGCCAGCACCCAGGGGGGGAGCTCCTACAATGAGCAGTTCTTC	CASTQGGSSYNEQFF	.	many	TRBV12-3/TRBV12-4	TRBJ2-1
TGTGCCAGCAGCCTACAGCAGGGAGGGCTGTTTTTT	CASSLQQGGLFF	.	.	TRBV7-2	TRBJ2-2
TGTGCCAGCAGTGGTCTAGCGGGGAATGAGCAGTTCTTC	CASSGLAGNEQFF	TRBD2	many	TRBV7-2	TRBJ2-1
TGTGCCAGCAGCTGGACAGGGCAAGGAAACACCATATATTTT	CASSWTGQGNTIYF	TRBD1	many	TRBV5-5	TRBJ1-3
TGCAGTGCTCAAGGGGACAGTTCTATTAAGGGCTACACCTTC	CSAQGDSSIKGYTF	TRBD1	many	TRBV20-1	TRBJ1-2
TGTGCCAGCAGCTTAGTTTTTACAGATACGCAGTATTTT	CASSLVFTDTQYF	.	many	TRBV7-2	TRBJ2-3
TGTGCCAGCAGTTGGGGACAGAACACTGAAGCTTTCTTT	CASSWGQNTEAFF	.	.	TRBV12-3/TRBV12-4	TRBJ1-1
TGCAGTGCTACATGGACAGGGGGAGAGACCCAGTACTTC	CSATWTGGETQYF	TRBD1	.	TRBV20-1	TRBJ2-5
TGTGCCAGCAGTTTCGGGGGGGGCCAAGAGACCCAGTACTTC	CASSFGGGQETQYF	TRBD2	many	TRBV12-3/TRBV12-4	TRBJ2-5
TGTGCCAGCAGTAACAGGGTAACGGGGGCCAACGTCCTGACTTTC	CASSNRVTGANVLTF	.	many	TRBV6-5	TRBJ2-6
TGTGCCAGCAGCGTTTCCTCAGGGTTTGGCTACACCTTC	CASSVSSGFGYTF	.	many	TRBV5-4	TRBJ1-2
TGTGCCAGCAGCGGAGGACCGGGACAGGGAAGGGAGGGCAATCAGCCCCAGCATTTT	CASSGGPGQGREGNQPQHF	TRBD1	many	TRBV11-3	TRBJ1-5
TGCGCCAGCAGCTTAGACAGATCCGAGCAGTACTTC	CASSLDRSEQYF	.	many	TRBV5-1	TRBJ2-7
TGTGCCCCCGGGACTAGCGGGCGTGACAATGAGCAGTTCTTC	CAPGTSGRDNEQFF	TRBD2	.	TRBV24-1	TRBJ2-1
TGCAGTGCTAGAGATCGGGGAGAGTACACTGAAGCTTTCTTT	CSARDRGEYTEAFF	.	.	TRBV20-1	TRBJ1-1
TGTGCCAGCAGCCCTAGTCGAAATACGCAGTATTTT	CASSPSRNTQYF	.	many	TRBV12-3/TRBV12-4	TRBJ2-3
TGTGCCAGCAGCTTCCGACAGGGGGGACCCTACGAGCAGTACTTC	CASSFRQGGPYEQYF	TRBD1	many	TRBV7-8	TRBJ2-7
TGTGCCAGCTCACCACCGGGGACGCCCTACGAGCAGTACTTC	CASSPPGTPYEQYF	.	many	TRBV18	TRBJ2-7
TGTGCCAGCGGGGGCCTAGCGGAAAACAATGAGCAGTATTTT	CASGGLAENNEQYF	.	.	TRBV12-3/TRBV12-4	TRBJ2-3
TGTGCCAGCAGCGTCGGGACAGGGACGAACACTGAAGCTTTCTTT	CASSVGTGTNTEAFF	TRBD1	few	TRBV9	TRBJ1-1
TGTGCCACCAGCAGAGATCCGGGAGGATTCAATGAGCAGTTCTTC	CATSRDPGGFNEQFF	TRBD2	many	TRBV15	TRBJ2-1
TGTGCCAGCAGTGACAGGGTCGGCACTGAAGCTTTCTTT	CASSDRVGTEAFF	.	many	TRBV2	TRBJ1-1
TGTGCCAGCAGTTATCAAGACAGGGGGCGGGGGGGCTACACCTTC	CASSYQDRGRGGYTF	.	.	TRBV5-2	TRBJ1-2
TGTGCCAGCGACAAGGGGGCCAACGTCCTGACTTTC	CASDKGANVLTF	.	.	TRBV12-3/TRBV12-4	TRBJ2-6
TGCAGTGCTTTCAACAGGGTTTGTCCCTCCGAGCAGTGCTTC	CSAFNRVCPSEQCF	.	.	TRBV20-1	TRBJ2-7
TGTGCCAGCAGTTGGGGACAGGGTAAAACCTACGAGCAGTACTTC	CASSWGQGKTYEQYF	TRBD1	many	TRBV12-3/TRBV12-4	TRBJ2-7
TGTGCCACCAGCAGATTCGTAGCGGGGGCCTACACAGATACGCAGTATTTT	CATSRFVAGAYTDTQYF	TRBD2	.	TRBV15	TRBJ2-3
TGCGCCAGCAGCCAAGATCGAGGCAACCGCTACGAGCAGTACTTC	CASSQDRGNRYEQYF	.	many	TRBV4-1	TRBJ2-7
TGCAGTGCTAGAGTCAAGGACAGGGCCTATGGCTACACCTTC	CSARVKDRAYGYTF	TRBD1	.	TRBV20-1	TRBJ1-2
TGTGCCAGCAGCTTGAGCGGGAGAGCGGAGGAGACCCAGTACTTC	CASSLSGRAEETQYF	TRBD2	.	TRBV11-2	TRBJ2-5
TGTGCCAGCGGACCGGGACAGGGGCCAGCTGAAGCTTTCTTT	CASGPGQGPAEAFF	TRBD1	.	TRBV7-7	TRBJ1-1
TGCAGTGCTAGTGCTCGCCGGGACACTGAAGCTTTCTTT	CSASARRDTEAFF	.	many	TRBV20-1	TRBJ1-1
.	CSVVYYFCATGWGAIGEQFF	.	once	TRBV29-1	TRBJ2-1
TGTGCCAGCAGCTTAACCGCCCACTCTGGGGCCAACGTCCTGACTTTC	CASSLTAHSGANVLTF	.	many	TRBV7-2	TRBJ2-6
TGTGCCAGCAGGGCCGAAGCGGGGCGGGAGGGCGGCGGGGAGCTGTTTTTT	CASRAEAGREGGGELFF	TRBD2	few	TRBV6-1	TRBJ2-2
TGTGCCAGCAGTGACCAGGGAGCCGGGACTAGCGGCTTCTCCTACGAGCAGTACTTC	CASSDQGAGTSGFSYEQYF	TRBD2	.	TRBV25-1	TRBJ2-7
TGTGCCAGCAGTTCGACTGAGACCTACAATGAGCAGTTCTTC	CASSSTETYNEQFF	.	many	TRBV6-5	TRBJ2-1
TGCGCCAGCAGCTGGGGTCTCCGGGACAGCGGAAACATTCAGTACTTC	CASSWGLRDSGNIQYF	TRBD1	.	TRBV5-1	TRBJ2-4
TGTGCCACCGAGGACTGGAGGAACACCGGGGAGCTGTTTTTT	CATEDWRNTGELFF	.	many	TRBV19	TRBJ2-2
TGTGCCAGCAGCTTGGGCGGGGGGACTGGCTACACCTTC	CASSLGGGTGYTF	.	.	TRBV11-3	TRBJ1-2
TGCAGCGTTGAGGAGTATCTAGCGGGGGGGCGGGGCAATGAGCAGTTCTTC	CSVEEYLAGGRGNEQFF	TRBD2	medium-sized	TRBV29-1	TRBJ2-1
TGTGCCAGCAGTGAAGCGGGACCAACTCCTTTCACAGATACGCAGTATTTT	CASSEAGPTPFTDTQYF	.	.	TRBV6-1	TRBJ2-3
TGTGCCACCAGCAGAGCCGGGGGGAGATTAGGGGAGCTGTTTTTT	CATSRAGGRLGELFF	TRBD2	.	TRBV15	TRBJ2-2
TGCGCCAGCAGCTTGGTTGGGGATAATCAGCCCCAGCATTTT	CASSLVGDNQPQHF	.	.	TRBV5-1	TRBJ1-5
TGCGCCAGCAGCTCACAGGGGGTTCAAGGTCAGCCCCAGCATTTT	CASSSQGVQGQPQHF	TRBD1	many	TRBV4-1	TRBJ1-5
TGCGCCAGCAGCTTGGTATCTCTAGCGGGGATTGAGACCCAGTACTTC	CASSLVSLAGIETQYF	TRBD2	many	TRBV5-1	TRBJ2-5
TGTGCCAGCAACTTTGGGACGTCCTATGGCTACACCTTC	CASNFGTSYGYTF	.	.	TRBV5-4	TRBJ1-2
TGTGCCCCAAGACGGATCGGTTGGACTGAAGCTTTCTTT	CAPRRIGWTEAFF	.	few	TRBV24-1	TRBJ1-1
TGTGCCAGCAGTTTACCCGTCGGACAGGGGCGCTCGGAGACCCAGTACTTC	CASSLPVGQGRSETQYF	TRBD1	many	TRBV12-3/TRBV12-4	TRBJ2-5
TGTGCCAGCTCACCACCTAGAAGCACAGATACGCAGTATTTT	CASSPPRSTDTQYF	.	.	TRBV18	TRBJ2-3